What follows are 10 T cell receptor beta chains derived from one specimen sequenced in a study of PD-1 blockade in classical Hodgkin lymphoma. Every patient relapsed after autologous stem cell transplantation, and brentuximab vedotin exposure varied. TCRdb's table, derived via immunoSEQ multiplex PCR, lists solely in-frame clones and lacks some. The sample includes 25,000 to 35,000 clones, 71% of them seen just once. The source material was peripheral blood mononuclear cells (PBMCs), sampled before the second cycle of nivolumab. The receptors were gathered from a human donor with classical Hodgkin lymphoma.

This chain links TRBV15 with TRBJ2-7; TRBD2 matches at 7 bases. V lost 3 bases, J lost 2 bases, and 4 bases stayed unmatched. Germline assignment: CDR1 LNHNV and CDR2 YYDKDF (reference sequence). This CDR3 has 14 residues. CDR3 amino acids: CATSSEGRAYEQYF. DNA of the CDR3: TGTGCCACCAGCAGTGAGGGGAGGGCCTACGAGCAGTACTTC.

The rearrangement links TRBV6-1 to TRBJ1-2; TRBD1 aligns across 7 bases. CDR3 length: 15 amino acids. With 1 base clipped from V and 2 bases from J, the junction kept 4 bases outside the gene matches. Germline V CDR1 and CDR2: MNHNS, SASEGT. CDR3 protein: CASSEGWGQNYGYTF. The CDR3 coding sequence is TGTGCCAGCAGTGAAGGGTGGGGACAGAACTATGGCTACACCTTC.

V is TRBV9 and J is TRBJ1-1, with a tentative D call TRBD1 (5 bases). The V end was cut by 4 bases, the J end by 1 base, with 17 bases between. CDR1 is SGDLS and CDR2 is YYNGEE in the germline V gene. The CDR3 runs to 16 residues. CDR3: CASSPGSGAGNTEAFF. Here the CDR3 DNA reads TGTGCCAGCAGCCCGGGGTCCGGGGCGGGGAACACTGAAGCTTTCTTT.

The genes are TRBV2 and TRBJ2-1; 9 bases line up with TRBD2. The CDR3 runs 17 residues. Looked up from germline, CDR1 is SNHLY and CDR2 is FYNNEI. V lost 6 bases to trimming and J lost 7 bases; unmatched junction nucleotides: 16. This chain's CDR3 is CASSAEIAGAQGNEQFF. The CDR3 DNA is TGTGCCAGCAGCGCCGAGATAGCGGGGGCCCAGGGGAATGAGCAGTTCTTC.

This chain joins TRBV28 and TRBJ1-2; D remains ambiguous. Germline CDR1 and CDR2: MDHEN and SYDVKM. The CDR3 spans 13 residues. Trimming took 3 bases from V and 8 from J, leaving 13 bases between them. In nucleotides, the CDR3 is TGTGCCAGCAGTTTGTCGAGAATAGAGGGCTACACCTTC. It specifies CASSLSRIEGYTF.

CDR3 nucleotide sequence: TGTGCCAGCAGTTTTGCTGAAAAACTGTTTTTT. Translated, it gives CASSFAEKLFF. This chain joins TRBV28 and TRBJ1-4; no firm D call. The germline V gene has CDR1 MDHEN and CDR2 SYDVKM. The CDR3 loop spans 11 amino acids. V was trimmed by 3 bases and J by 7 bases, leaving 3 bases between them.

The chain links TRBV5-1 to TRBJ1-1; D call uncertain. The V gene lost 5 bases and the J gene lost 0 bases, with 8 bases spanning the gap. The CDR3 is made up of 13 amino acids. Per the germline V gene, CDR1 is SGHRS and CDR2 is YFSETQ. The CDR3 bases are TGCGCCAGCAGGGAGATCATGAACACTGAAGCTTTCTTT. The encoded protein is CASREIMNTEAFF.

V usage is TRBV27 and J usage is TRBJ1-1, with a possible D match to TRBD1 (6 bases). Trimming cost V 3 bases and J 5 bases, with 13 bases left between them. Germline CDR1 is MNHEY and CDR2 is SMNVEV (reference sequence). CDR3 length equals 14 residues. The CDR3: CASSLASRGTEAFF. Written as DNA, the CDR3 is TGTGCCAGCAGTTTGGCGTCAAGGGGGACTGAAGCTTTCTTT.

This chain connects TRBV9 to TRBJ2-1, with 7 nucleotides matching TRBD1. In germline, CDR1 is SGDLS, CDR2 YYNGEE. V trimming: 0 bases; J trimming: 4 bases; junction bases outside the gene matches: 4. The CDR3 has 15 amino acids. CDR3 loop: CASSVEGAQYNEQFF. Written as DNA, the CDR3 is TGTGCCAGCAGCGTAGAGGGGGCGCAGTACAATGAGCAGTTCTTC.

This clone appeared once. The V gene is TRBV10-2, the J gene TRBJ1-1, with unresolved D. The germline gives CDR1 WSHSY, CDR2 SAAADI. The V end was cut by 3 bases, the J end by 0 bases, with 5 bases between. The CDR3 is 13 amino acids. CDR3 in DNA: TGCGCCAGCAGTGATCTAATGAACACTGAAGCTTTCTTT. Amino acids: CASSDLMNTEAFF.